These 26 T cell receptor delta chains were sequenced from one sample in a study of intestinal T cells in coeliac disease. Using roughly 140 ng of biopsy DNA, TRD was amplified in bulk with BIOMED-2 primers. TCRdb reran clone calling via CATT on the multiplex PCR reads. The data contain 1,300 to 1,500 delta-chain clones, about 69% of them singletons. Genomic DNA came from ten roughly 4.9-µm formalin-fixed paraffin-embedded scrolls per case. The sequenced sample was a duodenal biopsy. These receptor sequences come from a human donor with celiac disease.

With regard to this clone: A single base is all that separates this from a far larger clone, so a read error is likely. This CDR3 is also generated by other DNA sequences in the sample. V is TRDV1 and J is TRDJ1; TRDD2 or TRDD3 may be the D gene (5 bases each). Germline V gene data show CDR1 as TSWWSYY and CDR2 as QGS. The CDR3 totals 19 residues. CDR3 nucleotide sequence: TGTGCCCTTGGGGAACTCGATGTTGCCGTACTGTTCCTCACCGATAAACTCATCTTT. This codes for CALGELDVAVLFLTDKLIF.

This clone was found once. This sequence is one base from a far larger clone and is likely a read error. The sample has other DNA sequences that encode this CDR3 too. The J gene is TRDJ1, the V gene TRDV1, with TRDD3 identical over 9 bases. The CDR3 has 19 residues. The V segment lost 0 bases and the J segment 7 bases; nucleotides outside the gene matches: 18. Germline assignment: CDR1 TSWWSYY and CDR2 QGS. CDR3 sequence reads: CALGELGSPGDTTAGKLIF. DNA of the CDR3: TGTGCTCTTGGGGAACTAGGCTCTCCGGGGGATACAACTGCTGGTAAACTCATCTTT.

Of note for this clone: It is likely a read error: a sequence one base away is far more abundant. The same CDR3 is also encoded by other DNA sequences in this sample. This sequence joins TRDV1 and TRDJ1, with a tentative D call TRDD3 (6 bases). Trimming shortened V by 1 base and J by 1 base, and 37 bases separated the two germline ends. The CDR3 covers 24 residues. The germline V gene encodes CDR1 TSWWSYY and CDR2 QGS. The chain's CDR3 is CALGEPLMWLRDGYREVCTDKLIF. As DNA, the CDR3 is TGTGCTCTTGGGGAACCCCTAATGTGGTTACGGGACGGATACAGAGAGGTGTGCACCGATAAACTCATCTTT.

As to this clone: Given a far larger clone just one base away, this is likely a sequencing read error. This chain links TRDV1 with TRDJ1, with a weak D call TRDD3 (7 bases). V gave up 0 bases and J gave up 3 bases, with 23 bases separating them. The CDR3 runs 19 residues. CDR1 and CDR2 (germline): TSWWSYY, QGS. Here the CDR3 DNA reads TGTGCTCTTGGGGAACTGTCCTACCCCCAGTGGGGGACCCCCGATAAACTCATCTTT. Translated: CALGELSYPQWGTPDKLIF.

This chain connects TRDV1 to TRDJ1; a weak D match, TRDD2 (9 bases). Germline V gene lookup returns CDR1 TSWWSYY and CDR2 QGS. V dropped 2 bases and J dropped 0 bases, with 34 bases sitting between them. This CDR3 comprises 23 residues. CDR3 region: CALGERPSYGPFTGGTYTDKLIF. The DNA of the CDR3 is TGTGCTCTTGGGGAAAGGCCTTCCTACGGCCCCTTTACTGGGGGTACGTACACCGATAAACTCATCTTT.

The rearrangement uses TRDV1 and TRDJ1; 9 bases are a match to TRDD2. The CDR3 has 15 amino acids. Germline V CDR1 and CDR2: TSWWSYY, QGS. After removal of 2 bases from V and 4 bases from J, the junction contained 5 bases not matched to a gene. In DNA, the CDR3 is TGTGCTCTTGGGGAAACCTTCCTACGTTACGATAAACTCATCTTT. It translates to CALGETFLRYDKLIF.

This clone is categorized as large. The chain combines TRDV3 with TRDJ1, with TRDD3 identical over 9 bases. The CDR3 loop spans 18 amino acids. CDR1 and CDR2 (germline): TVYSNPD, GDNSRS (reference sequence). Losses at the gene ends were 4 bases for V and 0 bases for J; bases not matched to a gene: 18. Here the CDR3 DNA reads TGTGCCTCCTGCCAATCCGGGTTTTGGGGGATAGACACCGATAAACTCATCTTT. It encodes CASCQSGFWGIDTDKLIF.

To note about this clone: It is likely a read error: a sequence one base away is far more abundant. The gene calls are TRDV3 and TRDJ1, with a possible D match to TRDD3 (6 bases). Germline V gene data show CDR1 as TVYSNPD and CDR2 as GDNSRS (reference sequence). The CDR3 contains 17 residues. The ends were cut back, 0 bases at V and 10 bases at J, with 30 bases in the middle. CDR3 sequence: CAFSNPRGNPHDIGLIF. In nucleotides, the CDR3 is TGTGCCTTTAGCAATCCACGGGGGAACCCCCATGACATTGGACTCATCTTT.

The chain employs TRDV1 and TRDJ1; TRDD3 aligns across 10 bases. CDR1 TSWWSYY and CDR2 QGS come from the germline V gene. V lost 7 bases to trimming and J lost 1 base; unmatched junction nucleotides: 15. The CDR3 runs to 18 residues. The CDR3 is CALDPMWWGIPSTDKLIF. The CDR3 DNA reads TGTGCTCTTGACCCCATGTGGTGGGGGATACCATCCACCGATAAACTCATCTTT.

In the case of this clone: This probably arose from a read error, given a far larger clone one base away. In DNA, the CDR3 is TGTGCCACCTGCCAATCCGGGTTTTGGGGGATAGACACCGATAAACTCATCTTT. Its translation: CATCQSGFWGIDTDKLIF. V and J are TRDV3 and TRDJ1, with 9 bases fitting TRDD3. V lost 5 bases to trimming and J lost 0 bases; unmatched junction nucleotides: 19. Germline V lookup: CDR1 TVYSNPD, CDR2 GDNSRS (reference sequence). This CDR3 is 18 amino acids long.

Regarding this clone: A clone one base away is much larger, so this may be a read error. The V gene is TRDV1, the J gene TRDJ1; D is unresolved. This CDR3 region has 16 residues. The germline gives CDR1 TSWWSYY, CDR2 QGS. V was clipped by 2 bases and J by 0 bases, with 13 bases between them. In DNA, the CDR3 is TGTGCTCTTGGGGAAGGGTGGCTCGCATACACCGATAAACTCATCTTT. Its translation is CALGEGWLAYTDKLIF.

The chain has TRDV2 and TRDJ1; 11 bases are a match to TRDD3. Germline V gene lookup returns CDR1 GEAIGNYY and CDR2 EKD. The CDR3 is 17 amino acids. With V trimmed by 3 bases and J by 3 bases, 11 bases remained unmatched. Here the CDR3 DNA reads TGTGCCTGTGACTCCTTACTGGGGGATAGAGCCGCCGATAAACTCATCTTT. It encodes CACDSLLGDRAADKLIF.

Details on this clone: A far larger clone is one nucleotide away, so this likely arose from a read error. The rearrangement joins TRDV1 to TRDJ3; TRDD2 matches 7 bases. Germline CDR1 TSWWSYY, CDR2 QGS. There are 19 residues in the CDR3. V lost 4 bases and J lost 0; bases outside the gene matches: 9. The CDR3 bases are TGTGCTCTTGGGGGAATTTCCTACCCTAGCTCCTGGGACACCCGACAGATGTTTTTC. Its protein product is CALGGISYPSSWDTRQMFF.

Regarding this clone: A far larger clone differs by one base, so this is likely a read error. The V call is TRDV1, the J call TRDJ1, with D tentatively TRDD2 (5 bases). The CDR3 extends over 17 amino acids. V lost 4 bases to trimming and J lost 6 bases, with 24 bases between them. CDR1 is TSWWSYY and CDR2 is QGS in the germline V gene. CDR3: CALGGLMAGFLRNKLIF. For the CDR3, the DNA is TGTGCTCTTGGGGGACTGATGGCTGGATTCCTGCGGAATAAACTCATCTTT.

A word on this clone: This sequence is one base from a far larger clone and is likely a read error. The gene calls are TRDV1 and TRDJ1; TRDD3 agrees at 11 bases. The CDR3 extends over 20 amino acids. Germline V lookup: CDR1 TSWWSYY, CDR2 QGS. The ends lost 0 bases at V and 6 bases at J; junction bases unmatched: 18. As DNA, the CDR3 is TGTGCTCTTGGGGAACTTCCGAGGGGCAGTTACTGGGGGATATTTAATAAACTCATCTTT. Translated: CALGELPRGSYWGIFNKLIF.

The chain is built from TRDV1 and TRDJ1; 11 bases agree with TRDD3. Germline-derived CDR1 and CDR2 are TSWWSYY and QGS. CDR3 length: 21 residues. The junction had 21 bases not matched to a gene; V was cut back by 4 bases and J by 2 bases. Here the CDR3 DNA reads TGTGCTCTTGGGGCACGGGCCTTCCTACGTTTGGGGGATACGACGACCGATAAACTCATCTTT. Translating it yields CALGARAFLRLGDTTTDKLIF.

As concerns this clone: This likely traces to a read error, being one base from a far larger clone. The V gene is TRDV3, the J gene TRDJ1; D call uncertain. The length of the CDR3 is 17 residues. Trimming stripped 0 bases from V and 0 bases from J, with 20 bases between. Germline values: CDR1 TVYSNPD, CDR2 GDNSRS (reference sequence). In nucleotides, the CDR3 is TGTGCCTTTAGTCCCCTTTTTCTGGAGGGTTACACCGATAAACTCATCTTT. Its translation is CAFSPLFLEGYTDKLIF.

V and J are TRDV1 and TRDJ1; TRDD3 aligns across 10 bases. The trim removed 5 bases at V and 3 bases at J, leaving 54 bases unmatched. The CDR3 has 31 residues. Germline values: CDR1 TSWWSYY, CDR2 QGS. CDR3 nucleotides: TGTGCTCTTGGGCCCCCACTTTACAGAGGGGTCGTGTGGTCCCTAGAATCTCTAGCGCTACTGGGGGATCTTAAGGCCGATAAACTCATCTTT. Amino acids: CALGPPLYRGVVWSLESLALLGDLKADKLIF.

This chain joins TRDV1 and TRDJ1; 11 nucleotides agree with TRDD3. CDR1 TSWWSYY and CDR2 QGS come from the germline V gene. The V and J ends lost 2 bases and 2 bases, in that order; junction bases with no gene match: 13. CDR3 length: 19 amino acids. CDR3 amino acids: CALGEIFKVGDTTTDKLIF. In DNA, the CDR3 is TGTGCTCTTGGGGAAATATTTAAAGTGGGGGATACGACGACCGATAAACTCATCTTT.

This chain uses TRDV1 with TRDJ1, with 10 bases aligning to TRDD3. In germline, CDR1 is TSWWSYY, CDR2 QGS. J was trimmed by 7 bases and V by 2 bases; bases with no gene match: 34. The CDR3 length is 24 residues. The CDR3 nucleotides read TGTGCTCTTGGGGAAAGGGGATTTCAACTCTACTACTGGGGGATTCTCCGGACCGCTTTTAAACTCATCTTT. Translation gives CALGERGFQLYYWGILRTAFKLIF.

Of note for this clone: A far larger clone differs by one base, so this is likely a read error. This chain uses TRDV1 with TRDJ1; 11 bases match TRDD3. The CDR3 loop spans 20 amino acids. Germline V gene sequence: CDR1 TSWWSYY, CDR2 QGS. The V segment lost 0 bases and the J segment 6 bases; nucleotides outside the gene matches: 18. CDR3 DNA sequence: TGTGCTCTTGGGGAACTTCGGAGGGACAGTTACTGGGGGATATTTAATAAACTCATCTTT. This sequence encodes CALGELRRDSYWGIFNKLIF.

Points on this clone: This likely reflects a read error, since a far larger clone is one base away. This sample also contains other DNA sequences that code for the same CDR3. This chain links TRAV29/DV5 with TRDJ1; a weak D match, TRDD3 (6 bases). Per germline, CDR1 NSMFDY and CDR2 ISSIKDK. CDR3 size: 17 residues. Trimming cost V 4 bases and J 0 bases, with 22 bases left between them. The CDR3 loop is CAARRYVGGVYTDKLIF. The CDR3 region has the DNA TGTGCAGCACGAAGATACGTAGGGGGCGTGTACACCGATAAACTCATCTTT.

Turning to this clone: The likely explanation is a read error, given a far larger clone one base away. This chain connects TRDV1 to TRDJ1, with 8 nucleotides matching TRDD3. CDR1 and CDR2 (germline): TSWWSYY, QGS. The J segment lost 1 base and the V segment lost 3 bases, leaving 19 bases of the junction unmatched. This CDR3 contains 20 residues. The CDR3: CALGDKYLRLWDTSTDKLIF. The CDR3 nucleotides are TGTGCTCTTGGGGACAAATACCTACGTCTATGGGATACGAGCACCGATAAACTCATCTTT.

Concerning this clone: One end of the junction is discordant with germline, which a read error may explain. This rearrangement joins TRDV1 to TRDJ1, with 13 bases fitting TRDD3. The germline CDR1 and CDR2 sequences are TSWWSYY and QGS. The CDR3 has 23 residues. CDR3 nucleotide sequence: TGTGCTCTTGGGAAACTTCCTACTCGGGGTGACTGGGGGATACGCGAGAGCACCGATAAACTCATCTTT. Protein sequence: CALGKLPTRGDWGIRESTDKLIF.

By its share, this clone is large (0.1 to 1%). The sample carries other DNA sequences with the same CDR3. The rearrangement joins TRDV3 to TRDJ1; 12 bases are shared with TRDD3. Losses at the gene ends were 4 bases for V and 7 bases for J; bases not matched to a gene: 10. The CDR3 length is 14 residues. CDR1 and CDR2 from the germline V gene are TVYSNPD and GDNSRS (reference sequence). CDR3 bases: TGTGCCTCCTCTTACTGGGGGATACCAGGTAAACTCATCTTT. Translating gives CASSYWGIPGKLIF.

On this clone: A read error is likely here: a far larger clone is one base away. V is TRDV2 and J is TRDJ1; TRDD3 matches at 8 bases. The CDR3 is made up of 18 amino acids. J was trimmed by 1 base and V by 0 bases; bases with no gene match: 12. The germline V gene has CDR1 GEAIGNYY and CDR2 EKD. CDR3 DNA: TGTGCCTGTGACACCGAAAGAGTCCGTACTGGGGGCACCGATAAACTCATCTTT. This translates into CACDTERVRTGGTDKLIF.